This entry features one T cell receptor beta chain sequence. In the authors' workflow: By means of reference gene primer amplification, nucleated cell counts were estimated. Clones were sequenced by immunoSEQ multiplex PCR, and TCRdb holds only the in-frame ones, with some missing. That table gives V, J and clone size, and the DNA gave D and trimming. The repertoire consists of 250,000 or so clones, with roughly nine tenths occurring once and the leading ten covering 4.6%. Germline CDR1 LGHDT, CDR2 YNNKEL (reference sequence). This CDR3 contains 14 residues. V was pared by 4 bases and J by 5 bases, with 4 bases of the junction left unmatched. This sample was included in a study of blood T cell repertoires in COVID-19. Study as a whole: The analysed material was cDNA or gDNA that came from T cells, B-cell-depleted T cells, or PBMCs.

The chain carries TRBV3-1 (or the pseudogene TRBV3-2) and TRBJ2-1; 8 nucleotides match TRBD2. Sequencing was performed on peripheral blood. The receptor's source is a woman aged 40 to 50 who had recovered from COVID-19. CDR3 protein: CASSPREVNNEQFF. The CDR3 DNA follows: TGTGCCAGCAGCCCGCGGGAGGTAAACAATGAGCAGTTCTTC.